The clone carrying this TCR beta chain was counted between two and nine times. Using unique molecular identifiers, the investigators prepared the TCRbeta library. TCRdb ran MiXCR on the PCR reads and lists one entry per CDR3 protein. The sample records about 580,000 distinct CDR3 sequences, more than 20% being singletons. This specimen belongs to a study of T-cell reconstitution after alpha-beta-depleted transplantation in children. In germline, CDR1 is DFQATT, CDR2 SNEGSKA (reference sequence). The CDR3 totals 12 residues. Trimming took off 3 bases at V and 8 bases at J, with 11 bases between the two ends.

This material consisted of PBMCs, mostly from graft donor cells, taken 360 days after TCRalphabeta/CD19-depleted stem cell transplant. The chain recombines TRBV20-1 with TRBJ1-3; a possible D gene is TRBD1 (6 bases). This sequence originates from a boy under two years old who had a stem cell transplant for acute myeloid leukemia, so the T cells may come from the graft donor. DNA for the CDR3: TGCAGTGCTAGGGGACATGGGCACACCATATATTTT. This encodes CSARGHGHTIYF.